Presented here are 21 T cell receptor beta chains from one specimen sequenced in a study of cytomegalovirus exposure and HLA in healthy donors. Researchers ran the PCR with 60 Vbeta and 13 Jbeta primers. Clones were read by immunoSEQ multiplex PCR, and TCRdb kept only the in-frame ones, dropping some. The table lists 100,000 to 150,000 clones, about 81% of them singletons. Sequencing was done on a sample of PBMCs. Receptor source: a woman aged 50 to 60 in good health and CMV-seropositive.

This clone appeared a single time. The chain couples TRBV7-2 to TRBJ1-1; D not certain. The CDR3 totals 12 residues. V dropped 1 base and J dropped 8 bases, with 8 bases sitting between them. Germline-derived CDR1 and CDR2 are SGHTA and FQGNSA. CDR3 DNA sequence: TGTGCCAGCAGCTTAGGTTGGGCAGAAGCTTTCTTT. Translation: CASSLGWAEAFF.

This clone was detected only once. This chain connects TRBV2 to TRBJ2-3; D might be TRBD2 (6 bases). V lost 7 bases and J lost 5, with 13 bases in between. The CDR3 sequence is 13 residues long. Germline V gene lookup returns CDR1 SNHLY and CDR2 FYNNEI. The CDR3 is CASKRDSEDTQYF. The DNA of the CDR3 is TGTGCCAGCAAACGGGACTCAGAAGATACGCAGTATTTT.

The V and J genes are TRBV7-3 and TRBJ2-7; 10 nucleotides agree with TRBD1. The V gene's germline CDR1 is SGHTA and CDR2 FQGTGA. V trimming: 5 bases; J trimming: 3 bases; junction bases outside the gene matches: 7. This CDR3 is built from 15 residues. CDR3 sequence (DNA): TGTGCCAGCAGCCCCCGGGACAGGGGCGACTACGAGCAGTACTTC. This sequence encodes CASSPRDRGDYEQYF.

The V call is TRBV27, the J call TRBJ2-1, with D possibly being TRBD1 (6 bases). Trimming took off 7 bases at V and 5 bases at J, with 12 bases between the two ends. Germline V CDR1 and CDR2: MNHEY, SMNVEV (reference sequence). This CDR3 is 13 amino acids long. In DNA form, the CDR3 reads TGTGCCAGCATGCAGGGGTCTCACAATGAGCAGTTCTTC. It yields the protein CASMQGSHNEQFF.

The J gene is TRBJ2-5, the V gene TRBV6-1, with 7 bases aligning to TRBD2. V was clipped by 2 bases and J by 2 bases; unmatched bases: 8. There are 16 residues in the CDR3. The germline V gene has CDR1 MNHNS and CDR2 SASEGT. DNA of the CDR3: TGTGCCAGCAGTGAATGGGAGGGTTCCAATCAAGAGACCCAGTACTTC. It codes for CASSEWEGSNQETQYF.

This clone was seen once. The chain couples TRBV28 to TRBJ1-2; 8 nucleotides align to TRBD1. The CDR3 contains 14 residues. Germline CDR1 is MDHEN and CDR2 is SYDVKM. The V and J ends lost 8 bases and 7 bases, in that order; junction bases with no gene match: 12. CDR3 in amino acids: CASGGGDRISGYTF. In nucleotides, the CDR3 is TGTGCCAGCGGAGGGGGGGACAGGATCTCTGGCTACACCTTC.

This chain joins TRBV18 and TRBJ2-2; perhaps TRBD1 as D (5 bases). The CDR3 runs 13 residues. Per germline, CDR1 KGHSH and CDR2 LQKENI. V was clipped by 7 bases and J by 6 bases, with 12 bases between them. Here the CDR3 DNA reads TGTGCCAGCTTTTCAGGGTCGGCCGGGGAGCTGTTTTTT. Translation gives CASFSGSAGELFF.

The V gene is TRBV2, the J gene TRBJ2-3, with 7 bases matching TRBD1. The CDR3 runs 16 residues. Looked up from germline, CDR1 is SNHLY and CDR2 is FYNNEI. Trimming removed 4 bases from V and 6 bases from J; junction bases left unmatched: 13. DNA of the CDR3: TGTGCCAGCAGTGCTCCCGACAGGGTTCAACGCGATACGCAGTATTTT. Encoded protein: CASSAPDRVQRDTQYF.

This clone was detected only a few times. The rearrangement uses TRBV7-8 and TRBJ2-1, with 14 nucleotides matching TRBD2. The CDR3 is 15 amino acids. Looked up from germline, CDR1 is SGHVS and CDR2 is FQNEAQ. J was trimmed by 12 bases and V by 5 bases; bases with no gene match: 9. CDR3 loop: CASSPRGTSGRGQFF. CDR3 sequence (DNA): TGTGCCAGCAGCCCTAGAGGGACTAGCGGGAGAGGGCAGTTCTTC.

The CDR3 DNA reads as TGTGCCAGCAGCGATCCGGGACTGGGCGACGAAAAACTGTTTTTT. Encoded protein: CASSDPGLGDEKLFF. The rearrangement joins TRBV5-5 to TRBJ1-4; weak D call: TRBD1 (5 bases). V lost 4 bases and J lost 8, with 18 bases in between. The CDR3 runs 15 residues. The germline gives CDR1 SGHKS, CDR2 YYEKEE (reference sequence).

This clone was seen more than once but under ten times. This CDR3 is CASSQDWAGRGYEQYF. The CDR3 DNA follows: TGCGCCAGCAGCCAAGATTGGGCCGGCAGGGGCTACGAGCAGTACTTC. The chain couples TRBV4-3 to TRBJ2-7, with D perhaps TRBD1 (6 bases). The V gene's germline CDR1 is LGHNA and CDR2 YSLEER. Trimming cost V 0 bases and J 3 bases, with 15 bases left between them. This CDR3 has 16 amino acids.

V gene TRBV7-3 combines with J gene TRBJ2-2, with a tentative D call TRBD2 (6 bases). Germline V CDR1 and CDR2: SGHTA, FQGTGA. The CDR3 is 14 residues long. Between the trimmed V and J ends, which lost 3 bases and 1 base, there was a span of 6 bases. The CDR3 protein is CASSFGGNTGELFF. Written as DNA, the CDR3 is TGTGCCAGCAGCTTCGGGGGGAACACCGGGGAGCTGTTTTTT.

CDR3 nucleotides: TGTGCCAGCAGTGAACCCCCCAGCGGCGACCCCTACGAGCAGTACTTC. It yields the protein CASSEPPSGDPYEQYF. This chain links TRBV2 with TRBJ2-7; D is perhaps TRBD2 (5 bases). CDR1 and CDR2 (germline): SNHLY, FYNNEI. The ends were cut back, 2 bases at V and 2 bases at J, with 16 bases in the middle. The CDR3 is 16 residues long. The whole variable domain, filled in from reference TRBV2 and TRBJ2-7, reads EPEVTQTPSHQVTQMGQEVILRCVPISNHLYFYWYRQILGQKVEFLVSFYNNEISEKSEIFDDQFSVERPDGSNFTLKIRSTKLEDSAMYFCASSEPPSGDPYEQYFGPGTRLTVT.

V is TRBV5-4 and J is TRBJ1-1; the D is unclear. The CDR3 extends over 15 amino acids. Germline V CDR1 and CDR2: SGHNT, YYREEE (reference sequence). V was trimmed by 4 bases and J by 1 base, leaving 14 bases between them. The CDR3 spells CASSPRPEGNTEAFF. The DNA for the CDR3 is TGTGCCAGCAGCCCCCGACCCGAGGGGAACACTGAAGCTTTCTTT.

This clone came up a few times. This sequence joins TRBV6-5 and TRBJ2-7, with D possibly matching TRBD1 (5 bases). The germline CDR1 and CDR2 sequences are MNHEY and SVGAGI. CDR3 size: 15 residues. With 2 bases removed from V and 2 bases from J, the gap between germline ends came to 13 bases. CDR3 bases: TGTGCCAGCAGTTACCCCAGGGCAGGGACCTACGAGCAGTACTTC. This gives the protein CASSYPRAGTYEQYF.

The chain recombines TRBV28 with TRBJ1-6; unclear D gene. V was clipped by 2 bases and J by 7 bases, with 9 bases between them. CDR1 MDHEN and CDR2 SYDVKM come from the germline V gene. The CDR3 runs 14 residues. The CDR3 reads CASSLAGENSPLHF. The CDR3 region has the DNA TGTGCCAGCAGTTTAGCTGGGGAGAATTCACCCCTCCACTTT. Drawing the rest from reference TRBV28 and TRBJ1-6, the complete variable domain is DVKVTQSSRYLVKRTGEKVFLECVQDMDHENMFWYRQDPGLGLRLIYFSYDVKMKEKGDIPEGYSVSREKKERFSLILESASTNQTSMYLCASSLAGENSPLHFGNGTRLTVT.

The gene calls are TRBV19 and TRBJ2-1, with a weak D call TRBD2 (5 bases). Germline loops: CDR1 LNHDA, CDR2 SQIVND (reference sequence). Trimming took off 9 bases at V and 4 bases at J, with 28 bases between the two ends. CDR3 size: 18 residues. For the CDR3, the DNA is TGTGCCAGCTCTAAGGGCGGCGCTAGCAGGACTCTTTACAATGAGCAGTTCTTC. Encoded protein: CASSKGGASRTLYNEQFF.

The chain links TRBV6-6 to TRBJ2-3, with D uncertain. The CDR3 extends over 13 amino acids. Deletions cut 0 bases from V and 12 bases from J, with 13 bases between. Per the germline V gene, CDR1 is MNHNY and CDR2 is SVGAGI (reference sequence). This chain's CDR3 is CASSYSRVASQYF. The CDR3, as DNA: TGTGCCAGCAGTTACTCGAGAGTTGCTAGTCAGTATTTT.

The CDR3 nucleotides read TGTGCCAGCAGCTTAGGTTCCGGGGGCGGGGGTCAGCCCCAGCATTTT. Protein sequence: CASSLGSGGGGQPQHF. This sequence joins TRBV7-9 and TRBJ1-5; the D gene is possibly TRBD1 (6 bases). Germline values: CDR1 SEHNR, CDR2 FQNEAQ (reference sequence). The CDR3 contains 16 residues. The ends were cut back, 1 base at V and 6 bases at J, with 16 bases in the middle. The full variable domain, with the rest looked up from reference TRBV7-9 and TRBJ1-5, is DTGVSQNPRHKITKRGQNVTFRCDPISEHNRLYWYRQTLGQGPEFLTYFQNEAQLEKSRLLSDRFSAERPKGSFSTLEIQRTEQGDSAMYLCASSLGSGGGGQPQHFGDGTRLSIL.

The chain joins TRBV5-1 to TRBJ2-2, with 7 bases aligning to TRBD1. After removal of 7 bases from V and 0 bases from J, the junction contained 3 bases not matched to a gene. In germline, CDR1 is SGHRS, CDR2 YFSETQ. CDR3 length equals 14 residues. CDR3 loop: CASRDSPNTGELFF. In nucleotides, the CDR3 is TGCGCCAGCCGGGACAGTCCGAACACCGGGGAGCTGTTTTTT.

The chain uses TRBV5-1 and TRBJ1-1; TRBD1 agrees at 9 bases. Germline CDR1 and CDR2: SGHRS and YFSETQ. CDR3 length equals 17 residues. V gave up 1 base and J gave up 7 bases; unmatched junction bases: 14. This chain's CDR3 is CASSLRYTTGGIIEAFF. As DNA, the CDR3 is TGCGCCAGCAGCTTGAGGTATACGACAGGGGGAATAATTGAAGCTTTCTTT.